This TCR beta chain was retrieved from a study of T cells in localized non-small cell lung cancer. General observations from the study: It was uninvolved adjacent lung that showed the highest T cell clonality, exceeding tumor. Higher T cell density in the blood was associated with longer overall survival, whereas higher adjacent-lung clonality associated with shorter survival. Across samples, adjacent lung featured a median around 55 of the top 100 tumor clones. Sequencing covered just one tumor region, so heterogeneity cannot be ruled out.

The V gene's germline CDR1 is LNHDA and CDR2 SQIVND (reference sequence). Deletions cut 3 bases from V and 1 base from J, with 7 bases between. This CDR3 spans 14 amino acids. In regard to this clone: Its target is not known. The same CDR3 can be traced to other DNA sequences in this sample.

Generated by immunoSEQ multiplex PCR, the TCRdb table keeps only in-frame clones and is missing some. The repertoire holds 50,000 or so clones, with about 78% as singletons. This receptor was taken from a woman aged 40-69 years with stage II lung adenocarcinoma. The rearrangement joins TRBV19 to TRBJ1-5; tentatively, D is TRBD1 (5 bases). The input for sequencing was PBMCs, taken before any cancer treatment. Here the CDR3 DNA reads TGTGCCAGTAGTATCAGGGACAGCAATCAGCCCCAGCATTTT. Protein product: CASSIRDSNQPQHF.